A single sample is the source of the 21 T cell receptor beta chains below, sequenced in a study of cytomegalovirus exposure and HLA in healthy donors (dated by TCRdb to 2016 to 2017). The library was generated by the immunoSEQ multiplex PCR assay. TCRdb retrieved this table from immuneACCESS and kept in-frame rearrangements only. Not all clones are present; in checked studies, unresolved V genes account for under half, and no reason is known for the remainder. Across this sample there are tens of thousands of clones, with 84% seen only once. Jointly, the top ten make up 9% to 14% of the sample. Source material: PBMCs. The source is a woman between 18 and 30 years old in good health and CMV-seropositive.

The V gene is TRBV18, the J gene TRBJ1-2; no reliable D call. The CDR3 spans 13 residues. Germline-derived CDR1 and CDR2 are KGHSH and LQKENI. The germline V and J ends were trimmed by 2 bases and 8 bases, with 12 bases remaining between them. The CDR3 reads CASSPDETGGYTF. The CDR3 DNA follows: TGTGCCAGCTCACCAGATGAAACGGGGGGCTACACCTTC.

The CDR3 sequence: CASSETSGRGREKLFF. The CDR3, as DNA: TGTGCCAGCAGTGAAACTTCGGGCAGGGGGCGCGAAAAACTGTTTTTT. The chain links TRBV6-1 to TRBJ1-4; TRBD1 agrees at 8 bases. Germline V gene data show CDR1 as MNHNS and CDR2 as SASEGT. V lost 2 bases to trimming and J lost 8 bases; unmatched junction nucleotides: 10. The CDR3 runs 16 residues.

This clone was picked up a small number of times. This chain links TRBV9 with TRBJ1-1; D is uncertain. V was shortened by 0 bases and J by 9 bases, with 12 bases between the two germline ends. CDR1 and CDR2 (germline): SGDLS, YYNGEE. The CDR3 loop spans 13 amino acids. The CDR3: CASSVEVEMQAFF. The CDR3 nucleotides are TGTGCCAGCAGCGTAGAGGTGGAGATGCAAGCTTTCTTT.

The gene calls are TRBV11-3 and TRBJ1-3; D is ambiguous. The ends were cut back, 5 bases at V and 2 bases at J, with 13 bases in the middle. Germline CDR1 and CDR2: SGHNT and YENEEA. The CDR3 is 15 amino acids. CDR3 sequence (DNA): TGTGCCAGCAGCCTTAGTGGTCTAACTGGAAACACCATATATTTT. Amino acid sequence: CASSLSGLTGNTIYF.

The V and J genes are TRBV7-7 and TRBJ1-5; D is uncertain. V lost 5 bases to trimming and J lost 4 bases, with 18 bases between them. CDR1 SSHAT and CDR2 FNYEAQ come from the germline V gene (reference sequence). The CDR3 spans 16 residues. The CDR3 DNA is TGTGCCAGCAGCCTGTCTCGAGCTCCAGGAAATCAGCCCCAGCATTTT. This codes for CASSLSRAPGNQPQHF.

This clone was seen more than once but under ten times. The chain recombines TRBV4-3 with TRBJ2-7; tentatively, D is TRBD1 (6 bases). CDR1 is LGHNA, CDR2 YSLEER, per germline. This CDR3 has 13 residues. Trimming removed 4 bases from V and 9 bases from J, with 16 bases in between. The CDR3 loop is CASSPNTGRGQYF. The CDR3 DNA sequence: TGCGCCAGCAGCCCGAATACAGGGCGTGGGCAGTACTTC.

The V gene is TRBV7-9, the J gene TRBJ2-1; TRBD2 agrees at 10 bases. Germline V gene data show CDR1 as SEHNR and CDR2 as FQNEAQ (reference sequence). The V and J ends lost 8 bases and 6 bases, in that order; junction bases with no gene match: 13. There are 16 residues in the CDR3. CDR3: CASSPGAGGHFNEQFF. The DNA of the CDR3 is TGTGCCAGCTCTCCGGGAGCGGGGGGGCATTTCAATGAGCAGTTCTTC. Filled out from reference TRBV7-9 and TRBJ2-1, the complete variable domain reads DTGVSQNPRHKITKRGQNVTFRCDPISEHNRLYWYRQTLGQGPEFLTYFQNEAQLEKSRLLSDRFSAERPKGSFSTLEIQRTEQGDSAMYLCASSPGAGGHFNEQFFGPGTRLTVL.

The CDR3 DNA reads TGTGCCAGCAGTTTTGGGACAGCCTACGAGCAGTACTTC. Translating it yields CASSFGTAYEQYF. The rearrangement uses TRBV28 and TRBJ2-7; TRBD1 matches at 7 bases. V lost 3 bases, J lost 2 bases, and 1 base stayed unmatched. CDR1 MDHEN and CDR2 SYDVKM come from the germline V gene. CDR3 length: 13 amino acids.

The chain links TRBV29-1 to TRBJ2-7; a weak D match, TRBD1 (5 bases). Germline lookup yields CDR1 SQVTM and CDR2 ANQGSEA. V lost 5 bases, J lost 5 bases, and 19 bases lay in between. This CDR3 has 14 residues. This chain's CDR3 is CSVLPQDDNNEQYF. The CDR3 bases are TGCAGCGTTCTCCCACAGGATGATAACAACGAGCAGTACTTC.

This clone was counted a single time. V usage is TRBV9 and J usage is TRBJ1-4; 7 bases are shared with TRBD1. CDR1 is SGDLS, CDR2 YYNGEE, per germline. V shed 1 base and J 7 bases; nucleotides not matched to a gene: 10. The CDR3 runs to 16 residues. CDR3 sequence: CASSVREDRVTEKLFF. As DNA, the CDR3 is TGTGCCAGCAGCGTACGTGAAGACAGGGTCACTGAAAAACTGTTTTTT.

The chain combines TRBV5-4 with TRBJ2-1, with 11 bases lining up with TRBD2. Germline V lookup: CDR1 SGHNT, CDR2 YYREEE (reference sequence). Trimming cost V 0 bases and J 7 bases; bases outside gene matches: 6. The CDR3 is 16 amino acids. The CDR3 DNA sequence: TGTGCCAGCAGCTTGGTTAGCGGGGGGGCCGGGAATGAGCAGTTCTTC. Translated, it gives CASSLVSGGAGNEQFF.

The CDR3 DNA reads TGTGCCAGCAGCGGGGGACTAGCGGGGGGCTACAATGAGCAGTTCTTC. Translation gives CASSGGLAGGYNEQFF. The chain uses TRBV11-3 and TRBJ2-1; the match to TRBD2 covers 15 bases. Germline V gives CDR1 SGHNT, CDR2 YENEEA. This CDR3 contains 16 residues. V was pared by 5 bases and J by 3 bases, with 2 bases of the junction left unmatched. Full variable domain (missing parts from reference TRBV11-3 and TRBJ2-1): EAGVVQSPRYKIIEKKQPVAFWCNPISGHNTLYWYLQNLGQGPELLIRYENEEAVDDSQLPKDRFSAERLKGVDSTLKIQPAELGDSAVYLCASSGGLAGGYNEQFFGPGTRLTVL.

This clone showed up many times. CDR3 nucleotide sequence: TGTGCCAGTAGAGGGACAGTTATCGGGGGGCAGTTCTTC. Its protein is CASRGTVIGGQFF. The genes are TRBV19 and TRBJ2-1, with a possible D match to TRBD1 (7 bases). Trimming took off 6 bases at V and 12 bases at J, with 18 bases between the two ends. Germline V gene sequence: CDR1 LNHDA, CDR2 SQIVND (reference sequence). The CDR3 is made up of 13 amino acids. The variable domain in full, completed from reference TRBV19 and TRBJ2-1, reads DGGITQSPKYLFRKEGQNVTLSCEQNLNHDAMYWYRQDPGQGLRLIYYSQIVNDFQKGDIAEGYSVSREKKESFPLTVTSAQKNPTAFYLCASRGTVIGGQFFGPGTRLTVL.

The CDR3 loop reads CASSLFGGVTDTQYF. The CDR3 DNA reads as TGTGCCAGCAGCTTATTTGGCGGGGTCACAGATACGCAGTATTTT. The rearrangement uses TRBV11-2 and TRBJ2-3; D is perhaps TRBD2 (6 bases). Germline V lookup: CDR1 SGHAT, CDR2 FQNNGV. The CDR3 extends over 15 amino acids. V lost 2 bases and J lost 2, with 11 bases in between.

This clone was seen only once. At one end the junction does not follow the germline gene, possibly because of a read error. The CDR3 DNA follows: TGTGCCAGCAGCGCAATCCCTCAAGAGCCCCAGTACTTC. Protein product: CASSAIPQEPQYF. The chain combines TRBV9 with TRBJ2-5, with D unresolved. The CDR3 loop spans 13 amino acids. CDR1 is SGDLS and CDR2 is YYNGEE in the germline V gene.

The rearrangement links TRBV5-4 to TRBJ1-2, with a weak D call TRBD1 (6 bases). The CDR3 sequence is 15 residues long. V was shortened by 4 bases and J by 4 bases, with 17 bases between the two germline ends. Germline CDR1 SGHNT, CDR2 YYREEE (reference sequence). The CDR3 sequence is CASSLTGGTIYGYTF. The CDR3 DNA sequence: TGTGCCAGCAGCCTAACGGGGGGGACAATCTATGGCTACACCTTC.

The V call is TRBV1, the J call TRBJ1-2; whether TRBD1, the table's D call, matches the DNA was not checked. TRBV1 is designated a pseudogene. The length of the CDR3 is 14 residues. This chain's CDR3 is CTSSQRTEVYGYTF. DNA for the CDR3: TGCACCAGCAGCCAAAGGACAGAGGTTTATGGCTACACCTTC.

The rearrangement uses TRBV2 and TRBJ1-2, with D uncertain. V shed 5 bases and J shed 1 base, with 11 bases lying between them. The CDR3 totals 14 residues. CDR1 and CDR2 (germline): SNHLY, FYNNEI. CDR3 sequence (DNA): TGTGCCAGCAGTCCGCAGGCCTTTAACTATGGCTACACCTTC. It specifies CASSPQAFNYGYTF.

V usage is TRBV27 and J usage is TRBJ2-7; D is unresolved. The CDR3 spans 12 residues. V dropped 5 bases and J dropped 3 bases, with 8 bases sitting between them. Germline V CDR1 and CDR2: MNHEY, SMNVEV (reference sequence). Here the CDR3 DNA reads TGTGCCAGCAGTGAAAACAGCTACGAGCAGTACTTC. Protein sequence: CASSENSYEQYF.

A single count supports this clone. V usage is TRBV18 and J usage is TRBJ2-3; tentative D call: TRBD2 (7 bases). Trimming shortened V by 3 bases and J by 1 base, and 20 bases separated the two germline ends. Germline CDR1 reads KGHSH; CDR2 reads LQKENI. The length of the CDR3 is 18 residues. The CDR3 DNA reads TGTGCCAGCTCACCGGCTGGGTGGGGGGGCGACCGCACAGATACGCAGTATTTT. This translates into CASSPAGWGGDRTDTQYF.

By proportion, this clone is medium-sized. The J gene is TRBJ2-5, the V gene TRBV6-1; 10 bases fit TRBD2. Germline lookup yields CDR1 MNHNS and CDR2 SASEGT. J lost 1 base, V lost 2 bases, and 1 base had no gene match. This CDR3 spans 15 amino acids. The CDR3 sequence: CASSEIAGGQETQYF. The CDR3 nucleotides read TGTGCCAGCAGTGAAATAGCGGGGGGCCAAGAGACCCAGTACTTC.